This passage covers 5 T cell receptor beta chains from one sample sequenced in a study of molecular identifiers for immune sequencing clone quantification. TCRdb re-derived calls from the PCR reads in MiXCR, one entry per CDR3 protein. The sample includes 460,000 or so distinct CDR3 sequences, roughly 26% of them seen just once. The material sequenced was naive CD8+ T cells from blood, with Jurkat cell RNA spiked in. Subset specified: FACS-sorted CD8+CD4-CCR7+CD45RA+ naive T cells. The receptors were gathered from a human donor in good health. Some libraries in this study had Jurkat cell RNA spiked in.

This clonotype was counted once. A read error may explain this, as a much larger clone is one base away. The chain carries TRBV12-3 or TRBV12-4 and TRBJ2-3; D possibly uses TRBD1 or TRBD2 (6 bases each). V dropped 5 bases and J dropped 2 bases, with 11 bases sitting between them. This CDR3 region has 14 residues. The CDR3 region has the DNA TGTGCCAGCAGTAGGGGGGCCGCCACAGATACGCAGTATTTT. Its protein is CASSRGAATDTQYF.

CDR3 amino acids: CASSEFGWGTGELFF. CDR3 nucleotide sequence: TGTGCCAGCAGTGAGTTTGGCTGGGGCACCGGGGAGCTGTTTTTT. The gene calls are TRBV6-1 and TRBJ2-2; D uncertain. The CDR3 sequence is 15 residues long. The germline V gene has CDR1 MNHNS and CDR2 SASEGT. V gave up 3 bases and J gave up 4 bases, with 12 bases separating them.

The genes are TRBV5-3 and TRBJ1-1, with D uncertain. TRBV5-3 is identified as an open reading frame with a role that is uncertain. Trimming removed 8 bases at V and 0 bases at J, with 14 bases between. The CDR3 spans 14 residues. The DNA of the CDR3 is TGTGCCAGCAGTCGAAACAGAGTGAACACTGAAGCTTTCTTT. It codes for CASSRNRVNTEAFF.

The chain carries TRBV20-1 and TRBJ2-2; the D gene is possibly TRBD1 (6 bases). The CDR3 is 14 amino acids. V lost 1 base and J 0 bases, leaving 6 bases between the germline ends. The germline gives CDR1 DFQATT, CDR2 SNEGSKA (reference sequence). This CDR3 is CSARGTANTGELFF. CDR3 sequence (DNA): TGCAGTGCTAGAGGGACAGCGAACACCGGGGAGCTGTTTTTT.

The chain links TRBV6-1 to TRBJ2-3; the D gene is possibly TRBD1 (6 bases). Germline V gene lookup returns CDR1 MNHNS and CDR2 SASEGT. This CDR3 region has 15 residues. Trimming left V 1 base short and J 2 bases short, with 10 bases between. CDR3 DNA sequence: TGTGCCAGCAGTGAAGGACAGGACCCCACAGATACGCAGTATTTT. Translating it yields CASSEGQDPTDTQYF.